One and the same sample provided the 21 T cell receptor beta chains below, sequenced in a study of identical twins. TCRdb re-called the 5' RACE reads with MiXCR, one entry per CDR3 protein. The sample yields a few hundred thousand distinct CDR3 sequences, about 11% seen once. Sequenced input: memory T cells sorted from blood. The receptor source for this set is a man aged 45-60 years in good health.

The chain employs TRBV25-1 and TRBJ1-6; 10 nucleotides match TRBD1. The germline gives CDR1 MGHDK, CDR2 SYGVNS. Unmatched junction bases numbered 5, after V lost 2 bases and J lost 10 bases. This CDR3 region has 15 residues. The CDR3 is CASSEGTGAKSPLHF. DNA for the CDR3: TGTGCCAGCAGTGAAGGGACAGGGGCGAAATCACCCCTCCACTTT.

This clonotype has a count of ten or more. The gene calls are TRBV5-5 and TRBJ1-4; 7 nucleotides line up with TRBD1. Looked up from germline, CDR1 is SGHKS and CDR2 is YYEKEE (reference sequence). V dropped 3 bases and J dropped 4; count of bases not matched to a gene: 3. The CDR3 is made up of 14 amino acids. The CDR3 loop is CASSWGQLNEKLFF. The DNA for the CDR3 is TGTGCCAGCAGCTGGGGACAGCTTAATGAAAAACTGTTTTTT.

The J gene is TRBJ2-5, the V gene TRBV6-1; D is ambiguous. The CDR3 is 13 residues long. The V end was cut by 7 bases, the J end by 2 bases, with 11 bases between. Germline V gene lookup returns CDR1 MNHNS and CDR2 SASEGT. DNA for the CDR3: TGTGCCAGCATGATAGGGTTTCAAGAGACCCAGTACTTC. Translating gives CASMIGFQETQYF.

This sequence joins TRBV10-3 and TRBJ2-7; 8 nucleotides agree with TRBD1. With V trimmed by 10 bases and J by 11 bases, 10 bases remained unmatched. This CDR3 has 11 amino acids. CDR1 and CDR2 from the germline V gene are ENHRY and SYGVKD. For the CDR3, the DNA is TGTGCCACCAAGGACAGGGAGGTAAAGTACTTC. Its translation: CATKDREVKYF.

This chain uses TRBV11-1 with TRBJ2-7, with a weak D call TRBD2 (5 bases). The V gene's germline CDR1 is SGHAT and CDR2 FQDESV (reference sequence). V was trimmed by 3 bases and J by 3 bases, leaving 9 bases between them. CDR3 length: 13 residues. This chain's CDR3 is CASSFRGNYEQYF. CDR3 DNA: TGTGCCAGCAGCTTCCGGGGAAACTACGAGCAGTACTTC. The full variable domain, with the rest looked up from reference TRBV11-1 and TRBJ2-7, is EAEVAQSPRYKITEKSQAVAFWCDPISGHATLYWYRQILGQGPELLVQFQDESVVDDSQLPKDRFSAERLKGVDSTLKIQPAELGDSAMYLCASSFRGNYEQYFGPGTRLTVT.

This clonotype was detected a few times. This sequence joins TRBV3-1 and TRBJ2-2, with 12 nucleotides matching TRBD2. The ends lost 4 bases at V and 1 base at J; junction bases unmatched: 13. Germline values: CDR1 LGHDT, CDR2 YNNKEL (reference sequence). The CDR3 length is 20 residues. In nucleotides, the CDR3 is TGTGCCAGCAGCCCAACCGGACTAGCGGGGACCTCAATGAACACCGGGGAGCTGTTTTTT. Translated: CASSPTGLAGTSMNTGELFF.

The genes are TRBV5-1 and TRBJ2-1; TRBD2 matches at 7 bases. The CDR3 contains 15 residues. Per germline, CDR1 SGHRS and CDR2 YFSETQ. The junction had 5 bases not matched to a gene; V was cut back by 0 bases and J by 5 bases. CDR3 sequence (DNA): TGCGCCAGCAGCTTGGGCGTGGGAGGGGACAATGAGCAGTTCTTC. Protein sequence: CASSLGVGGDNEQFF.

This chain connects TRBV10-2 to TRBJ2-1; either TRBD1 or TRBD2 may supply D (5 bases each). The CDR3 totals 14 residues. Trimming removed 7 bases at V and 6 bases at J, with 16 bases between. CDR1 and CDR2 from the germline V gene are WSHSY and SAAADI. The CDR3 here is CASNPGRSLNEQFF. CDR3 in DNA: TGCGCCAGCAACCCGGGACGGAGCCTCAATGAGCAGTTCTTC.

This clonotype was observed a few times. This chain uses TRBV20-1 with TRBJ2-6; D may match TRBD1 or TRBD2 (5 bases each). CDR1 is DFQATT, CDR2 SNEGSKA, per germline (reference sequence). The V end lost 6 bases, the J end lost 1 base, and 13 bases lay between the germline ends. The CDR3 sequence is 15 residues long. CDR3 in DNA: TGCAGTGCCCCGGGACCTTGGTCTGGGGCCAACGTCCTGACTTTC. Amino acid sequence: CSAPGPWSGANVLTF.

This clonotype was observed many times. The chain uses TRBV12-3 or TRBV12-4 and TRBJ2-1, with a possible D match to TRBD1 (5 bases). The CDR3 extends over 14 amino acids. Trimming pared 3 bases from V and 4 bases from J, leaving 10 bases between. CDR3 loop: CASSFSGLYNEQFF. CDR3 nucleotides: TGTGCCAGCAGTTTCTCAGGGTTATACAATGAGCAGTTCTTC.

This clonotype has just a few counts. The rearrangement uses TRBV5-1 and TRBJ1-2, with a tentative D call TRBD1 (5 bases). This CDR3 region has 14 residues. Deletions cut 6 bases from V and 3 bases from J, with 15 bases between. Germline CDR1 reads SGHRS; CDR2 reads YFSETQ. CDR3 sequence (DNA): TGCGCCAGCAACCCGATGGGGCGAGACTATGGCTACACCTTC. It translates to CASNPMGRDYGYTF.

The V and J genes are TRBV7-2 and TRBJ2-1; 13 bases align to TRBD2. This CDR3 contains 16 residues. V lost 1 base and J lost 12; bases outside the gene matches: 9. Germline V gene lookup returns CDR1 SGHTA and CDR2 FQGNSA. CDR3 amino acids: CASSLEGTSGAYGQFF. The CDR3, as DNA: TGTGCCAGCAGCTTAGAAGGGACTAGCGGGGCTTATGGGCAGTTCTTC.

The chain uses TRBV7-2 and TRBJ2-2; tentatively, D is TRBD1 or TRBD2 (5 bases each). The CDR3 consists of 16 residues. Per the germline V gene, CDR1 is SGHTA and CDR2 is FQGNSA. With 2 bases removed from V and 4 bases from J, the gap between germline ends came to 14 bases. Written as DNA, the CDR3 is TGTGCCAGCAGCTTAATGGGCATCGGGGCCACCGGGGAGCTGTTTTTT. This translates into CASSLMGIGATGELFF.

The rearrangement joins TRBV12-3 or TRBV12-4 to TRBJ2-4; D gene uncertain. CDR3 size: 14 residues. V lost 3 bases to trimming and J lost 3 bases, with 9 bases between them. CDR3 sequence: CASSFRVSKNIQYF. CDR3 bases: TGTGCCAGCAGTTTTCGCGTAAGCAAAAACATTCAGTACTTC.

Ten or more counts support this clonotype. The J gene is TRBJ2-7, the V gene TRBV18, with D hard to call. V was shortened by 5 bases and J by 0 bases, with 8 bases between the two germline ends. The CDR3 length is 13 residues. Germline V gene lookup returns CDR1 KGHSH and CDR2 LQKENI. The CDR3 nucleotides read TGTGCCAGCTCAATGGACCTCTCCTACGAGCAGTACTTC. This sequence encodes CASSMDLSYEQYF. The full variable domain, with the rest looked up from reference TRBV18 and TRBJ2-7, is NAGVMQNPRHLVRRRGQEARLRCSPMKGHSHVYWYRQLPEEGLKFMVYLQKENIIDESGMPKERFSAEFPKEGPSILRIQQVVRGDSAAYFCASSMDLSYEQYFGPGTRLTVT.

The table lists this clonotype with a few counts. The chain recombines TRBV20-1 with TRBJ1-4; D gene ambiguous. Germline V CDR1 and CDR2: DFQATT, SNEGSKA (reference sequence). The CDR3 spans 14 residues. V lost 3 bases and J lost 0, with 8 bases in between. The CDR3 DNA follows: TGCAGTGCTAGGAGACTTGCAACTAATGAAAAACTGTTTTTT. Amino acid sequence: CSARRLATNEKLFF.

At least ten counts were recorded for this clonotype. V is TRBV5-1 and J is TRBJ1-1; D unclear. Germline CDR1 reads SGHRS; CDR2 reads YFSETQ. This CDR3 region has 15 residues. The V gene lost 0 bases and the J gene lost 4 bases, with 13 bases spanning the gap. The CDR3 here is CASSLDWGSGTEAFF. The CDR3 DNA is TGCGCCAGCAGCTTGGACTGGGGTTCGGGCACTGAAGCTTTCTTT.

This clonotype has at least ten counts. The chain carries TRBV5-1 and TRBJ2-7; D gene uncertain. The CDR3 has 13 amino acids. The germline V and J ends were trimmed by 0 bases and 3 bases, with 7 bases remaining between them. The germline CDR1 and CDR2 sequences are SGHRS and YFSETQ. This CDR3 is CASSLGRDYEQYF. The CDR3 bases are TGCGCCAGCAGCTTGGGTAGGGACTACGAGCAGTACTTC.

V gene TRBV25-1 combines with J gene TRBJ1-3; TRBD1 matches 9 bases. V gave up 7 bases and J gave up 6 bases; unmatched junction bases: 16. The CDR3 contains 17 residues. CDR1 is MGHDK, CDR2 SYGVNS, per germline. The CDR3 DNA sequence: TGTGCCAGCACCCATAGCCAAGGACAGGGGAGTGTAAACACCATATATTTT. Its protein is CASTHSQGQGSVNTIYF.

This clonotype was observed a few times. The V call is TRBV2, the J call TRBJ2-5; 7 bases map to TRBD2. Trimming took 6 bases from V and 2 from J; bases not matched to a gene: 6. The CDR3 runs 14 residues. The V gene's germline CDR1 is SNHLY and CDR2 FYNNEI. CDR3 sequence: CASSPRTRQETQYF. The DNA of the CDR3 is TGTGCCAGCAGCCCCCGGACTAGACAAGAGACCCAGTACTTC.

This clonotype turned up a few times. The chain has TRBV7-9 and TRBJ2-4; TRBD1 might be the D (6 bases). CDR1 is SEHNR, CDR2 FQNEAQ, per germline (reference sequence). Trimming left V 5 bases short and J 6 bases short, with 17 bases between. The CDR3 totals 15 residues. This CDR3 is CASSRWDTHPNIQYF. The CDR3, as DNA: TGTGCCAGCAGCCGTTGGGACACTCACCCAAACATTCAGTACTTC.